Listed below are T cell receptor beta chains from one sample, sequenced in a study of T-cell memory formation after mild COVID-19. TCRdb itself ran the 5' RACE reads through MiXCR, one entry per CDR3 protein. This sample has fewer than 250,000 distinct CDR3 sequences, with around 30% found just once. Sequenced input: PBMCs or a T cell subset sorted from them (not recorded which). These receptors originate from an adult woman who had mild COVID-19 (a few samples of this study predate the infection). Cell type and time point are not known. Each CDR3 is given with its conserved first and last residue. A D gene is named only where the DNA matches it firmly. Clone size, where shown, is once, few, many, or a class for clones that have expanded.

CDR3 protein	CDR3 DNA	D gene	J gene	V gene	clone size
CASRPSTGAYEQYF	TGCGCCAGCAGACCCTCGACAGGTGCCTACGAGCAGTACTTC	NA	TRBJ2-7	TRBV4-3	NA
CASSLALSNRYGNSYEQYF	TGTGCCAGCAGTTTAGCGCTTTCGAACCGGTATGGGAACTCCTACGAGCAGTACTTC	NA	TRBJ2-7	TRBV12-3/TRBV12-4	few
CASSRETQYF	TGTGCCAGCTCACGAGAGACCCAGTACTTC	NA	TRBJ2-5	TRBV18	many
CASGPAWAGVITGELFF	TGTGCCAGCGGCCCGGCATGGGCGGGAGTTATCACCGGGGAGCTGTTTTTT	TRBD2	TRBJ2-2	TRBV12-3/TRBV12-4	NA
CASSLAGTGYEQYF	TGCGCCAGCAGCTTGGCAGGGACAGGCTACGAGCAGTACTTC	TRBD1	TRBJ2-7	TRBV5-1	few
CASSFAGTATYEQYF	TGTGCCAGCAGTTTTGCCGGGACAGCTACCTACGAGCAGTACTTC	TRBD1	TRBJ2-7	TRBV6-5	few
CASSLSTGDTEAFF	TGCGCCAGCAGCTTGTCGACAGGGGACACTGAAGCTTTCTTT	TRBD1	TRBJ1-1	TRBV5-1	few
CASSLGSLQETQYF	TGTGCCAGCAGCTTAGGATCCTTACAAGAGACCCAGTACTTC	NA	TRBJ2-5	TRBV7-2	few
CASSLAETYNEQFF	TGCGCCAGCAGCTTGGCGGAGACCTACAATGAGCAGTTCTTC	NA	TRBJ2-1	TRBV5-1	many
CASSGPGLGVVDEQFF	TGTGCCAGCAGCGGGCCAGGATTGGGGGTTGTCGATGAGCAGTTCTTC	NA	TRBJ2-1	TRBV11-2	few
CASSVSGTDTEAFF	TGTGCCAGCAGTGTCTCGGGGACAGACACTGAAGCTTTCTTT	TRBD1	TRBJ1-1	TRBV2	NA
CSALADASYEQYF	TGCAGCGCCCTAGCGGACGCCTCCTACGAGCAGTACTTC	TRBD2	TRBJ2-7	TRBV29-1	NA
CASSPAGHSPEQYF	TGTGCCAGCAGCCCCGCGGGACACTCGCCCGAGCAGTACTTC	NA	TRBJ2-7	TRBV12-3/TRBV12-4	few
CASRRQGMMGYTF	TGTGCCAGCAGGCGACAGGGAATGATGGGCTACACCTTC	TRBD1	TRBJ1-2	TRBV12-3/TRBV12-4	NA
CASSEAQSTGDYGYTF	TGTGCCAGCAGTGAAGCCCAGTCGACAGGGGACTATGGCTACACCTTC	TRBD1	TRBJ1-2	TRBV2	few
CSARGGIPYMDTQYF	TGCAGCGCCCGAGGCGGAATCCCCTATATGGATACGCAGTATTTT	NA	TRBJ2-3	TRBV29-1	few
CASRTPGPPGNEQFF	TGCGCCAGCAGAACACCGGGACCGCCGGGAAATGAGCAGTTCTTC	NA	TRBJ2-1	TRBV5-1	few
CANRDQVTYGYTF	TGTGCGAACCGGGACCAGGTTACCTATGGCTACACCTTC	NA	TRBJ1-2	TRBV10-3	NA
CASSLGGSNSPLHF	TGTGCCAGCAGTTTAGGGGGCAGTAATTCACCCCTCCACTTT	NA	TRBJ1-6	TRBV12-3/TRBV12-4	few
CASHSLAANTGELFF	TGTGCCAGCCATTCCCTAGCGGCGAACACCGGGGAGCTGTTTTTT	TRBD2	TRBJ2-2	TRBV6-2/TRBV6-3	few
CASSQQVFSSYEQYF	TGCGCCAGCAGCCAACAGGTTTTTAGCTCCTACGAGCAGTACTTC	NA	TRBJ2-7	TRBV4-3	few
CASSLPGATNEKLFF	TGTGCCAGCAGCTTACCAGGGGCAACTAATGAAAAACTGTTTTTT	NA	TRBJ1-4	TRBV7-9	many
CSVVFRGAGETQYF	TGCAGCGTTGTTTTCCGGGGGGCTGGGGAGACCCAGTACTTC	NA	TRBJ2-5	TRBV29-1	NA
CSVERSGGTEAFF	TGCAGCGTTGAGCGGAGTGGTGGTACTGAAGCTTTCTTT	NA	TRBJ1-1	TRBV29-1	NA
CASSLDRAGELFF	TGCGCCAGCAGCTTGGATCGAGCCGGGGAGCTGTTTTTT	NA	TRBJ2-2	TRBV5-1	NA
CAISERGETQYF	TGTGCCATCAGTGAACGAGGAGAGACCCAGTACTTC	NA	TRBJ2-5	TRBV10-3	NA
CASSVGTSGGDTQYF	TGTGCCAGCAGCGTAGGGACTAGCGGGGGAGATACGCAGTATTTT	TRBD2	TRBJ2-3	TRBV9	NA
CASSLRRGKQYF	TGTGCCAGCAGTCTCCGAAGAGGAAAGCAGTACTTC	NA	TRBJ2-7	TRBV27	NA
CASSLSPGTGVHEQYF	TGCGCCAGCAGCCTATCGCCGGGGACAGGGGTCCACGAGCAGTACTTC	TRBD1	TRBJ2-7	TRBV4-3	few
CASSQDVAAIRYGYTF	TGTGCCAGCAGCCAAGATGTGGCAGCGATTCGCTATGGCTACACCTTC	NA	TRBJ1-2	TRBV4-2	NA
CASSESTKAKNIQYF	TGCGCCAGCAGTGAGTCAACTAAAGCCAAAAACATTCAGTACTTC	NA	TRBJ2-4	TRBV10-1	NA
CASSQGGLAGGQNEQFF	TGCGCCAGCAGCCAAGGTGGACTAGCGGGAGGGCAAAATGAGCAGTTCTTC	TRBD2	TRBJ2-1	TRBV4-3	few
CSVEMEANYGYTF	TGCAGCGTTGAAATGGAAGCTAACTATGGCTACACCTTC	NA	TRBJ1-2	TRBV29-1	NA
CSARGRQWETQYF	TGCAGTGCTAGAGGTCGCCAGTGGGAGACCCAGTACTTC	NA	TRBJ2-5	TRBV20-1	few
CASSLGVTRTF	TGCGCCAGCAGCTTGGGGGTAACAAGAACCTTC	NA	TRBJ1-2	TRBV5-1	NA
CASSIKTANTGELFF	TGTGCCAGTAGTATCAAAACAGCGAACACCGGGGAGCTGTTTTTT	NA	TRBJ2-2	TRBV19	many
CASSFWTGDYEQYF	TGTGCCAGCAGCTTTTGGACAGGGGACTACGAGCAGTACTTC	TRBD1	TRBJ2-7	TRBV7-2	few
CASSGSGFSGANVLTF	TGTGCCAGCAGCGGATCAGGTTTCTCTGGGGCCAACGTCCTGACTTTC	NA	TRBJ2-6	TRBV9	NA
CASSPGLLGDEQFF	TGTGCCAGCAGTCCAGGACTCCTCGGGGATGAGCAGTTCTTC	NA	TRBJ2-1	TRBV3-1	NA
CASRNLMGAEAFF	TGTGCCAGCAGAAATTTGATGGGGGCTGAAGCTTTCTTT	NA	TRBJ1-1	TRBV12-3/TRBV12-4	NA
CASSQRQGAELSYEQYF	TGCGCCAGCAGCCAAAGACAGGGAGCGGAACTCTCCTACGAGCAGTACTTC	TRBD1	TRBJ2-7	TRBV4-1	few
CASPGPPEAFF	TGCGCCAGCCCTGGACCGCCTGAAGCTTTCTTT	NA	TRBJ1-1	TRBV23-1	NA
CSATRGRSSYEQYF	TGCAGTGCGACTCGAGGGAGGTCCTCCTACGAGCAGTACTTC	NA	TRBJ2-7	TRBV20-1	NA
CASSVGAGGLNTEAFF	TGTGCCAGCAGCGTAGGTGCAGGGGGCTTGAACACTGAAGCTTTCTTT	TRBD1	TRBJ1-1	TRBV9	NA
CASSPPTVAKNIQYF	TGTGCCAGCTCACCACCAACAGTAGCCAAAAACATTCAGTACTTC	NA	TRBJ2-4	TRBV18	NA
CASSSVLGSGRGRNEQFF	TGTGCCAGCAGTTCCGTTCTAGGGAGCGGGAGGGGGAGGAATGAGCAGTTCTTC	TRBD2	TRBJ2-1	TRBV12-3/TRBV12-4	few
CASSYVQGSGTDTQYF	TGTGCCAGCAGTTACGTACAGGGGTCGGGCACAGATACGCAGTATTTT	TRBD1	TRBJ2-3	TRBV6-2/TRBV6-3	few
CASSVLAGAADTQYF	TGTGCCAGCAGCGTACTAGCGGGGGCCGCTGATACGCAGTATTTT	TRBD2	TRBJ2-3	TRBV7-2	NA
CASSQGASWQPQHF	TGTGCCAGCAGTCAGGGGGCGTCGTGGCAGCCCCAGCATTTT	TRBD1	TRBJ1-5	TRBV12-3/TRBV12-4	few
CASSGTVNTEAFF	TGTGCCAGCAGTGGGACAGTCAACACTGAAGCTTTCTTT	TRBD1	TRBJ1-1	TRBV6-2/TRBV6-3	many
CASSSGQPANYGYTF	TGTGCCAGCAGCTCTGGACAGCCAGCTAACTATGGCTACACCTTC	NA	TRBJ1-2	TRBV7-9	NA
CSARNRRGYTDTQYF	TGCAGTGCTAGAAATCGGCGGGGGTACACAGATACGCAGTATTTT	TRBD2	TRBJ2-3	TRBV20-1	few
CSASAPRQGPYNSPLHF	TGCAGTGCTTCAGCGCCCCGACAGGGTCCCTATAATTCACCCCTCCACTTT	TRBD1	TRBJ1-6	TRBV20-1	NA
CASSQVPGQAGNTEAFF	TGTGCCAGCAGCCAAGTCCCTGGACAGGCTGGGAACACTGAAGCTTTCTTT	TRBD1	TRBJ1-1	TRBV3-1	NA